This T cell receptor beta chain was profiled in a study of T cell responses to AZD1222 COVID-19 vaccine. Libraries were prepared by immunoSEQ multiplex PCR; TCRdb keeps only in-frame clonotypes and omits some of them. Here the sample spans tens of thousands of clones, 80% to 95% being singletons. V lost 5 bases to trimming and J lost 6 bases, with 13 bases between them. Germline loops: CDR1 SEHNR, CDR2 FQNEAQ (reference sequence). This CDR3 comprises 13 residues. General observations from the study: The span of vaccine-associated CD4 TCRs extended across spike, with dominance at 160-218 and 743-854.

A remark on this clone: Its antigen remains unidentified.

The clonotype comes from an adult who received the AZD1222 COVID-19 vaccine. The chain recombines TRBV7-9 with TRBJ1-2; D is unclear. The specimen was peripheral blood, collected 28 days after the second AZD1222 dose. CDR3 loop: CASSVWSADGYTF. As DNA, the CDR3 is TGTGCCAGCAGCGTTTGGTCGGCCGATGGCTACACCTTC.